This T cell receptor beta chain was captured by sequencing in a study of T cell changes during pregnancy in multiple sclerosis. This CDR3 is built from 17 residues. Trimming at V came to 3 bases and at J to 1 base, leaving 11 bases not matched to a gene. CDR1 is WNHNN and CDR2 is SYGVQD in the germline V gene (reference sequence). This clone was seen only once. The repertoire was sequenced with immunoSEQ multiplex PCR; TCRdb's copy has only in-frame clones and lacks some. The profile covers under 100,000 clones, with about 95% appearing a single time and about 1% taken by the ten largest. This sequence was found in a female donor with multiple sclerosis, enrolled in a pregnancy study. The material was peripheral blood, obtained in the second trimester of pregnancy. The gene calls are TRBV10-1 and TRBJ1-2, with 7 bases fitting TRBD1. Written as DNA, the CDR3 is TGCGCCAGCAGTGATCTGAGGACAGGCGCTCATAACTATGGCTACACCTTC. Amino acid sequence: CASSDLRTGAHNYGYTF.